Presented here are 25 T cell receptor beta chains from one specimen sequenced in a study of shared clonotypes between healthy human individuals (dated by TCRdb to between 2020 and 2021). CD8 naive samples were obtained by positive selection for CCR7 among CD45RO-negative cells, yielding a CD45RA+CCR7+ population from which TemRA cells were excluded. Libraries were made using the immunoSEQ multiplex PCR assay. Here the immuneACCESS table is served through TCRdb, limited to in-frame sequences with V and J called. Missing clones are a known gap in these copies; in checked studies unresolved V genes cover under half, and the rest lacks a known reason. The sample yields 2 million to 2.5 million clones; around 93% were counted once. The ten top clones hold 1.5% to 2% of the sample. Sequenced input: naive CD8+ T cells from PBMCs. Reading the label with the study, this specimen's cell subset or site is: CD45RA+CCR7+. The receptor source for this set is a young man in good health. Some clones in this sample may be carry-over from other donors' samples.

This clone was found once. The chain has TRBV7-9 and TRBJ2-7; possibly TRBD1 for D (6 bases). The V end was cut by 5 bases, the J end by 4 bases, with 12 bases between. The CDR3 sequence is 13 residues long. The germline gives CDR1 SEHNR, CDR2 FQNEAQ (reference sequence). The DNA of the CDR3 is TGTGCCAGCAGCCCGGGACACCGATACGAGCAGTACTTC. It specifies CASSPGHRYEQYF. Full variable domain (remainder filled in from reference TRBV7-9 and TRBJ2-7): DTGVSQNPRHKITKRGQNVTFRCDPISEHNRLYWYRQTLGQGPEFLTYFQNEAQLEKSRLLSDRFSAERPKGSFSTLEIQRTEQGDSAMYLCASSPGHRYEQYFGPGTRLTVT.

This chain joins TRBV7-9 and TRBJ2-7, with 8 bases aligning to TRBD2. The germline V gene has CDR1 SEHNR and CDR2 FQNEAQ (reference sequence). V was pared by 5 bases and J by 2 bases, with 11 bases of the junction left unmatched. The length of the CDR3 is 16 residues. CDR3 amino acids: CASSPPGGVDAYEQYF. Here the CDR3 DNA reads TGTGCCAGCAGCCCCCCGGGAGGGGTAGATGCCTACGAGCAGTACTTC.

The CDR3 bases are TGTGCCAGCAGTCAAACATTGTCGGACTATGGCTACACCTTC. The encoded protein is CASSQTLSDYGYTF. The chain uses TRBV28 and TRBJ1-2; no definite D call. CDR3 length: 14 amino acids. V was trimmed by 5 bases and J by 3 bases, leaving 13 bases between them. Germline CDR1 reads MDHEN; CDR2 reads SYDVKM.

The gene calls are TRBV27 and TRBJ2-7; D remains unclear. The V gene's germline CDR1 is MNHEY and CDR2 SMNVEV (reference sequence). There are 15 residues in the CDR3. V was clipped by 4 bases and J by 5 bases, with 18 bases between them. CDR3 residues: CASSSPGLGFNEQYF. Here the CDR3 DNA reads TGTGCCAGCAGTTCTCCCGGGCTAGGATTTAACGAGCAGTACTTC.

This clone has a single count. V gene TRBV4-1 combines with J gene TRBJ1-5; 7 bases line up with TRBD1. The CDR3 length is 19 residues. Trimming at V came to 1 base and at J to 4 bases, leaving 16 bases not matched to a gene. CDR1 MGHRA and CDR2 YSYEKL come from the germline V gene. CDR3 sequence reads: CASSQVAAAGGIWNQPQHF. In nucleotides, the CDR3 is TGCGCCAGCAGCCAAGTCGCGGCTGCAGGGGGAATTTGGAATCAGCCCCAGCATTTT.

The chain recombines TRBV7-6 with TRBJ2-3; D might be TRBD2 (5 bases). The CDR3 consists of 13 residues. Germline V gives CDR1 SGHVS, CDR2 FNYEAQ. Between the trimmed V and J ends, which lost 2 bases and 3 bases, there was a span of 6 bases. CDR3 region: CASSLRDTDTQYF. The CDR3 DNA follows: TGTGCCAGCAGCTTACGGGATACAGATACGCAGTATTTT. Full variable domain (missing parts from reference TRBV7-6 and TRBJ2-3): GAGVSQSPRYKVTKRGQDVALRCDPISGHVSLYWYRQALGQGPEFLTYFNYEAQQDKSGLPNDRFSAERPEGSISTLTIQRTEQRDSAMYRCASSLRDTDTQYFGPGTRLTVL.

The chain combines TRBV29-1 with TRBJ1-1; D is unresolved. In germline, CDR1 is SQVTM, CDR2 ANQGSEA. Trimming left V 7 bases short and J 6 bases short, with 24 bases between. The CDR3 has 15 residues. CDR3 nucleotides: TGCAGCGCGAAAGGGTTCCAAAACCCTGGGCCTGAAGCTTTCTTT. Its protein product is CSAKGFQNPGPEAFF.

The chain recombines TRBV28 with TRBJ1-5, with TRBD1 as a possible D gene (5 bases). The CDR3 contains 15 residues. Germline V gene lookup returns CDR1 MDHEN and CDR2 SYDVKM. V lost 6 bases and J lost 7, with 19 bases in between. In nucleotides, the CDR3 is TGTGCCAGCAGACCACGGACGGCGGGGGGACAGCCCCAGCATTTT. Translation gives CASRPRTAGGQPQHF.

The V and J genes are TRBV7-9 and TRBJ1-4, with D possibly being TRBD1 (6 bases). The CDR3 has 15 residues. Trimming cost V 5 bases and J 7 bases, with 17 bases left between them. The germline V gene encodes CDR1 SEHNR and CDR2 FQNEAQ (reference sequence). The CDR3 protein is CASSRSGGRGEKLFF. Written as DNA, the CDR3 is TGTGCCAGCAGCCGATCGGGGGGGCGCGGTGAAAAACTGTTTTTT. Filled out from reference TRBV7-9 and TRBJ1-4, the complete variable domain reads DTGVSQNPRHKITKRGQNVTFRCDPISEHNRLYWYRQTLGQGPEFLTYFQNEAQLEKSRLLSDRFSAERPKGSFSTLEIQRTEQGDSAMYLCASSRSGGRGEKLFFGSGTQLSVL.

The chain recombines TRBV5-6 with TRBJ1-1, with a weak D call TRBD1 (5 bases). This CDR3 contains 15 residues. The V end was cut by 4 bases, the J end by 5 bases, with 18 bases between. Germline loops: CDR1 SGHDT, CDR2 YYEEEE. The CDR3 nucleotides are TGTGCCAGCAGCCTAGGGACCAGGGAGGGGACTGAAGCTTTCTTT. Amino acid sequence: CASSLGTREGTEAFF.

Regarding this clone: Other DNA sequences in this sample translate to the same CDR3. DNA of the CDR3: TGTGCCAGCAGCTTAGCGGGAGGGCCCTACGAGCAGTACTTC. This encodes CASSLAGGPYEQYF. V gene TRBV7-8 combines with J gene TRBJ2-7, with TRBD2 matching over 7 bases. CDR3 size: 14 residues. V shed 0 bases, J shed 2 bases, and the junction held 1 base outside the gene matches. Per germline, CDR1 SGHVS and CDR2 FQNEAQ.

In DNA form, the CDR3 reads TGTGCCAGCGCTCTAGGGGGCGCTGGAAACACCATATATTTT. Residues: CASALGGAGNTIYF. This chain uses TRBV28 with TRBJ1-3, with 7 bases that match TRBD1. The CDR3 is 14 amino acids. Looked up from germline, CDR1 is MDHEN and CDR2 is SYDVKM. The trim removed 8 bases at V and 2 bases at J, leaving 6 bases unmatched.

This clone was recorded only once. V gene TRBV7-9 combines with J gene TRBJ1-1, with 12 bases lining up with TRBD1. Trimming cost V 3 bases and J 3 bases; bases outside gene matches: 5. CDR3 size: 16 residues. Germline loops: CDR1 SEHNR, CDR2 FQNEAQ (reference sequence). The CDR3 DNA reads TGTGCCAGCAGCTTGGGGACAGGGGGCATGGACACTGAAGCTTTCTTT. It encodes CASSLGTGGMDTEAFF. Using reference TRBV7-9 and TRBJ1-1 for the parts outside the CDR3, the full variable domain is DTGVSQNPRHKITKRGQNVTFRCDPISEHNRLYWYRQTLGQGPEFLTYFQNEAQLEKSRLLSDRFSAERPKGSFSTLEIQRTEQGDSAMYLCASSLGTGGMDTEAFFGQGTRLTVV.

Turning to this clone: Other DNA sequences in this sample translate to the same CDR3. The gene calls are TRBV27 and TRBJ2-7; D possibly uses TRBD1 or TRBD2 (5 bases each). V lost 5 bases, J lost 4 bases, and 6 bases lay in between. The CDR3 consists of 11 residues. Germline CDR1 and CDR2: MNHEY and SMNVEV (reference sequence). CDR3 protein: CASSGGYEQYF. The CDR3 nucleotides are TGTGCCAGCAGTGGGGGATACGAGCAGTACTTC.

CDR3 sequence reads: CASSYSSGVSEQYF. In DNA form, the CDR3 reads TGTGCCAGCAGTTACTCTTCCGGGGTCAGCGAGCAGTACTTC. The chain links TRBV6-5 to TRBJ2-7, with D maybe TRBD2 (5 bases). V was clipped by 0 bases and J by 6 bases, with 12 bases between them. The CDR3 is made up of 14 amino acids. The germline V gene encodes CDR1 MNHEY and CDR2 SVGAGI.

The chain combines TRBV4-3 with TRBJ2-1; 7 bases fit TRBD1. The germline V gene has CDR1 LGHNA and CDR2 YSLEER. The CDR3 is 16 residues long. Losses at the gene ends were 4 bases for V and 0 bases for J; bases not matched to a gene: 6. The CDR3 DNA follows: TGCGCCAGCAGCCCGCATCGACAGGGCTCCTACAATGAGCAGTTCTTC. Amino acid sequence: CASSPHRQGSYNEQFF.

The V call is TRBV4-3, the J call TRBJ1-2; D uncertain. V gave up 5 bases and J gave up 6 bases, with 16 bases separating them. This CDR3 contains 14 residues. Germline V gene data show CDR1 as LGHNA and CDR2 as YSLEER. The DNA for the CDR3 is TGCGCCAGCAGCTTAAGGACGGCCAAAGATGGCTACACCTTC. The encoded protein is CASSLRTAKDGYTF.

V is TRBV4-3 and J is TRBJ1-2, with a possible D match to TRBD1 (5 bases). The germline V gene has CDR1 LGHNA and CDR2 YSLEER. Trimming removed 1 base at V and 8 bases at J, with 17 bases between. This CDR3 is 15 amino acids long. The CDR3 loop reads CASSQVLGTSGGYTF. In DNA, the CDR3 is TGCGCCAGCAGCCAAGTTCTTGGGACTTCTGGCGGCTACACCTTC.

The genes are TRBV23-1 and TRBJ2-5; 9 bases align to TRBD2. TRBV23-1 is an ORF; its function is uncertain. The CDR3 loop spans 15 amino acids. Losses at the gene ends were 2 bases for V and 5 bases for J; bases not matched to a gene: 6. CDR3 in amino acids: CASSQTEREVETQYF. The CDR3 nucleotides are TGCGCCAGCAGTCAAACGGAGCGGGAGGTTGAGACCCAGTACTTC.

In its sample, this clone was seen a few times. The chain uses TRBV27 and TRBJ1-1; D is possibly TRBD1 (6 bases). The CDR3 has 14 residues. V dropped 2 bases and J dropped 0 bases, with 7 bases sitting between them. Germline V CDR1 and CDR2: MNHEY, SMNVEV (reference sequence). Here the CDR3 DNA reads TGTGCCAGCAGTTTAAAGGGGGTGAACACTGAAGCTTTCTTT. It is translated as CASSLKGVNTEAFF.

The chain uses TRBV27 and TRBJ2-1; TRBD2 is a possible D gene (5 bases). The germline gives CDR1 MNHEY, CDR2 SMNVEV (reference sequence). CDR3 length equals 16 residues. V gave up 0 bases and J gave up 6 bases, with 15 bases separating them. The CDR3 reads CASSLSNGITGNEQFF. For the CDR3, the DNA is TGTGCCAGCAGTTTATCTAACGGGATAACGGGCAATGAGCAGTTCTTC.

The V gene is TRBV5-1, the J gene TRBJ2-5; D is unclear. The CDR3 runs 16 residues. CDR1 and CDR2 from the germline V gene are SGHRS and YFSETQ. Trimming cost V 0 bases and J 5 bases, with 17 bases left between them. CDR3 residues: CASSLAYGGPLETQYF. The CDR3 DNA reads TGCGCCAGCAGCTTGGCCTACGGCGGCCCGCTGGAGACCCAGTACTTC.

The CDR3 DNA is TGTGCCAGCAGTTCAGATCCTCCTTGGGGGAATGAGCAGTTCTTC. Its translation: CASSSDPPWGNEQFF. The chain couples TRBV27 to TRBJ2-1, with D perhaps given as TRBD1 or TRBD2 (5 bases each). Germline V lookup: CDR1 MNHEY, CDR2 SMNVEV (reference sequence). The ends were cut back, 4 bases at V and 7 bases at J, with 17 bases in the middle. The CDR3 contains 15 residues.

The rearrangement uses TRBV7-2 and TRBJ1-3; the D gene is possibly TRBD1 (5 bases). The CDR3 contains 14 residues. Germline lookup yields CDR1 SGHTA and CDR2 FQGNSA. V lost 0 bases and J lost 4, with 7 bases in between. CDR3 bases: TGTGCCAGCAGCTTAGCGTACAGGGGAAACACCATATATTTT. Protein product: CASSLAYRGNTIYF.

J is TRBJ2-7 and V is TRBV27, with 9 nucleotides matching TRBD1. Trimming took 0 bases from V and 6 from J; bases not matched to a gene: 3. The CDR3 contains 14 residues. CDR1 MNHEY and CDR2 SMNVEV come from the germline V gene (reference sequence). CDR3 sequence: CASSLSGTGTEQYF. The CDR3 nucleotides are TGTGCCAGCAGTTTATCCGGGACAGGGACCGAGCAGTACTTC.